The source of this T cell receptor beta chain is a study of identical twins. This clonotype occurred many times. V lost 0 bases and J lost 4, with 16 bases in between. This CDR3 has 17 residues. Germline V gives CDR1 SGHDN, CDR2 FVKESK. Each CDR3 protein gets one entry after TCRdb re-called the 5' RACE reads with MiXCR. The top ten hold 3% to 4% of the sample, which has roughly 240,000 distinct CDR3 sequences, about 7% seen once. The same sample was also studied in work on yellow fever vaccine responses in identical twins. According to that study: As reported, the vaccine T cell response of twins seemed partly convergent and partly personalized.

The chain uses TRBV14 and TRBJ2-1, with TRBD2 as a possible D gene (6 bases). This TCR came from a woman aged 18-29 years in good health. Sequencing input: memory (CD45RO+) T cells sorted from blood. The CDR3 DNA reads TGTGCCAGCAGCCAAGAGGGAATAGCGGACCCATACAATGAGCAGTTCTTC. It encodes CASSQEGIADPYNEQFF.